These 28 T cell receptor beta chains were sequenced from one sample in a study of T cell changes during pregnancy in multiple sclerosis. Libraries were prepared by immunoSEQ multiplex PCR; TCRdb keeps only in-frame clonotypes and omits some of them. The sample lists around 60,000 clones, over 85% occurring once. Sequencing used CD4+ T cells from peripheral blood mononuclear cells, obtained before pregnancy. The receptors come from a female donor with multiple sclerosis, enrolled in a pregnancy study.

This clone was detected once. The chain recombines TRBV9 with TRBJ1-2; D remains ambiguous. The CDR3 runs 17 residues. CDR1 SGDLS and CDR2 YYNGEE come from the germline V gene. V lost 0 bases and J lost 4, with 19 bases in between. The CDR3 region has the DNA TGTGCCAGCAGCGTAGCCGGCCCCCCGGCAGCGGGCTATGGCTACACCTTC. This codes for CASSVAGPPAAGYGYTF.

Here the CDR3 DNA reads TGTGCCAGCAGTTTTAGGGGCCCTACTAGCGGGAGGGCGCGGGAGACCCAGTACTTC. Amino acid sequence: CASSFRGPTSGRARETQYF. The chain is built from TRBV27 and TRBJ2-5; 13 nucleotides align to TRBD2. CDR1 and CDR2 from the germline V gene are MNHEY and SMNVEV (reference sequence). The V segment lost 3 bases and the J segment 5 bases; nucleotides outside the gene matches: 15. The CDR3 consists of 19 residues.

CDR3 DNA sequence: TGCGCCAGCAGCCAGACTAGTCTGAGGAGAGAGACCCAGTACTTC. This gives the protein CASSQTSLRRETQYF. The chain has TRBV4-3 and TRBJ2-5; possibly TRBD2 for D (6 bases). Trimming removed 3 bases from V and 4 bases from J, with 15 bases in between. This CDR3 is built from 15 residues. The germline V gene has CDR1 LGHNA and CDR2 YSLEER.

The chain's CDR3 is CASRGEVVQPQHF. As DNA, the CDR3 is TGTGCCAGCAGGGGCGAAGTGGTTCAGCCCCAGCATTTT. The rearrangement uses TRBV2 and TRBJ1-5; unclear D gene. Germline CDR1 SNHLY, CDR2 FYNNEI. The CDR3 spans 13 residues. V was clipped by 6 bases and J by 6 bases, with 12 bases between them.

J is TRBJ2-7 and V is TRBV19, with TRBD2 identical over 10 bases. Germline values: CDR1 LNHDA, CDR2 SQIVND (reference sequence). V shed 1 base, J shed 5 bases, and the junction held 11 bases outside the gene matches. The CDR3 length is 17 residues. CDR3 DNA sequence: TGTGCCAGTAGTATAGTAGGGGCTAGCGGGAGTACCCACGAGCAGTACTTC. Residues: CASSIVGASGSTHEQYF.

This clone was seen a few times. This sequence joins TRBV27 and TRBJ2-1; possibly TRBD2 for D (5 bases). Germline-derived CDR1 and CDR2 are MNHEY and SMNVEV (reference sequence). The CDR3 sequence is 14 residues long. Trimming removed 5 bases at V and 9 bases at J, with 17 bases between. The CDR3 protein is CASSLRALGGEQFF. The CDR3 nucleotides read TGTGCCAGCAGTCTGCGGGCCCTGGGCGGTGAGCAGTTCTTC.

Here the CDR3 reads CASSSTLSPGETQYF. CDR3 nucleotide sequence: TGTGCCAGCAGCTCGACCTTGTCCCCCGGGGAGACCCAGTACTTC. The V gene is TRBV7-2, the J gene TRBJ2-5; D is uncertain. Germline lookup yields CDR1 SGHTA and CDR2 FQGNSA. The germline V and J ends were trimmed by 4 bases and 5 bases, with 17 bases remaining between them. The CDR3 runs 15 residues.

The V call is TRBV7-9, the J call TRBJ2-5, with 8 bases aligning to TRBD2. The V and J ends lost 7 bases and 5 bases, in that order; junction bases with no gene match: 9. Germline loops: CDR1 SEHNR, CDR2 FQNEAQ (reference sequence). CDR3 length: 14 amino acids. This CDR3 is CASIRREGPETQYF. The CDR3 nucleotides are TGTGCCAGCATAAGACGGGAGGGTCCGGAGACCCAGTACTTC.

The gene calls are TRBV18 and TRBJ2-2; 7 nucleotides line up with TRBD1. CDR3 length equals 15 residues. V lost 3 bases, J lost 0 bases, and 1 base stayed unmatched. Germline CDR1 reads KGHSH; CDR2 reads LQKENI. This CDR3 is CASSPGTANTGELFF. The CDR3 nucleotides are TGTGCCAGCTCACCCGGGACAGCGAACACCGGGGAGCTGTTTTTT.

The rearrangement links TRBV10-3 to TRBJ2-3, with 13 bases fitting TRBD2. Germline values: CDR1 ENHRY, CDR2 SYGVKD. This CDR3 comprises 22 residues. The trim removed 2 bases at V and 2 bases at J, leaving 19 bases unmatched. CDR3 in amino acids: CAISEPDGTSGIRVPFTDTQYF. As DNA, the CDR3 is TGTGCCATCAGTGAGCCCGACGGGACTAGCGGGATCCGAGTCCCATTCACAGATACGCAGTATTTT.

This chain uses TRBV4-2 with TRBJ2-1, with D tentatively TRBD2 (6 bases). Germline CDR1 reads LGHNA; CDR2 reads YNFKEQ. V was trimmed by 5 bases and J by 6 bases, leaving 17 bases between them. The length of the CDR3 is 15 residues. CDR3 DNA: TGTGCCAGCAGCTACCGGGACTCCAGGCCCAATGAGCAGTTCTTC. Protein product: CASSYRDSRPNEQFF.

V gene TRBV10-3 combines with J gene TRBJ2-5; 8 nucleotides line up with TRBD1. The length of the CDR3 is 14 residues. Looked up from germline, CDR1 is ENHRY and CDR2 is SYGVKD. The J segment lost 1 base and the V segment lost 6 bases, leaving 4 bases of the junction unmatched. The CDR3 DNA reads TGTGCCATCAGACAGGGGGAAACCCAAGAGACCCAGTACTTC. This translates into CAIRQGETQETQYF.

The genes are TRBV6-1 and TRBJ1-5; D is uncertain. The V end lost 1 base, the J end lost 0 bases, and 4 bases lay between the germline ends. The CDR3 is 14 residues long. The germline gives CDR1 MNHNS, CDR2 SASEGT. The CDR3 here is CASSEVYSNQPQHF. The CDR3 DNA is TGTGCCAGCAGTGAAGTCTATAGCAATCAGCCCCAGCATTTT.

V and J are TRBV29-1 and TRBJ2-3, with 7 bases that match TRBD1. J gave up 3 bases and V 7 bases, and 10 bases lay outside the gene matches. Germline V gene lookup returns CDR1 SQVTM and CDR2 ANQGSEA. The CDR3 is 14 residues long. CDR3: CSAATGVRTDTQYF. The CDR3 bases are TGCAGCGCCGCCACAGGGGTTAGGACAGATACGCAGTATTTT.

DNA of the CDR3: TGTGCCAGCAGCTTATGGACAGGGGGGAACACCGGGGAGCTGTTTTTT. Amino acid sequence: CASSLWTGGNTGELFF. The gene calls are TRBV7-2 and TRBJ2-2, with TRBD1 matching over 10 bases. V dropped 2 bases and J dropped 1; count of bases not matched to a gene: 1. CDR1 is SGHTA and CDR2 is FQGNSA in the germline V gene. The CDR3 has 16 amino acids.

The chain employs TRBV28 and TRBJ2-7; 11 bases are a match to TRBD2. Germline values: CDR1 MDHEN, CDR2 SYDVKM. The length of the CDR3 is 16 residues. The J segment lost 3 bases and the V segment lost 5 bases, leaving 9 bases of the junction unmatched. Written as DNA, the CDR3 is TGTGCCAGCAGTATCAATAGCGGGAGGGTACTCTACGAGCAGTACTTC. Translating gives CASSINSGRVLYEQYF.

The rearrangement links TRBV5-5 to TRBJ1-1; no clear D gene. Between the trimmed V and J ends, which lost 1 base and 4 bases, there was a span of 11 bases. Germline loops: CDR1 SGHKS, CDR2 YYEKEE (reference sequence). This CDR3 is built from 14 residues. CDR3 coding DNA: TGTGCCAGCAGCTTGCGGGATGAGATCACTGAAGCTTTCTTT. Protein sequence: CASSLRDEITEAFF.

CDR3 sequence: CASSPPGTSGYEQYF. The CDR3 DNA sequence: TGTGCCAGCAGCCCGCCCGGGACTAGCGGTTACGAGCAGTACTTC. The J gene is TRBJ2-7, the V gene TRBV7-2; 11 positions match TRBD2. With 5 bases clipped from V and 4 bases from J, the junction kept 7 bases outside the gene matches. This CDR3 is 15 amino acids long. Per germline, CDR1 SGHTA and CDR2 FQGNSA. Filled out from reference TRBV7-2 and TRBJ2-7, the complete variable domain reads GAGVSQSPSNKVTEKGKDVELRCDPISGHTALYWYRQSLGQGLEFLIYFQGNSAPDKSGLPSDRFSAERTGGSVSTLTIQRTQQEDSAVYLCASSPPGTSGYEQYFGPGTRLTVT.

This clone was recorded only once. The chain carries TRBV10-3 and TRBJ1-3; weak D call: TRBD1 (6 bases). The germline V gene encodes CDR1 ENHRY and CDR2 SYGVKD. V was shortened by 3 bases and J by 4 bases, with 13 bases between the two germline ends. This CDR3 region has 15 residues. CDR3 region: CAISERDTAGNTIYF. The CDR3 DNA follows: TGTGCCATCAGTGAAAGGGACACAGCCGGAAACACCATATATTTT.

This clone was observed once. The rearrangement joins TRBV11-3 to TRBJ2-7; TRBD2 matches 13 bases. The CDR3 is made up of 13 amino acids. V was pared by 4 bases and J by 6 bases, with 0 bases of the junction left unmatched. Looked up from germline, CDR1 is SGHNT and CDR2 is YENEEA. For the CDR3, the DNA is TGTGCCAGCAGCTGGACTAGCGGGAGCGAGCAGTACTTC. As protein: CASSWTSGSEQYF.

This chain joins TRBV6-5 and TRBJ1-2, with 7 bases aligning to TRBD1. Germline trimming cut 0 bases from V and 4 bases from J; bases unmatched to any gene: 2. Germline-derived CDR1 and CDR2 are MNHEY and SVGAGI. This CDR3 region has 14 residues. The CDR3 DNA is TGTGCCAGCAGTTACTCCCGGGACAGCTATGGCTACACCTTC. It codes for CASSYSRDSYGYTF.

The rearrangement uses TRBV10-3 and TRBJ2-1; D ambiguous. CDR1 ENHRY and CDR2 SYGVKD come from the germline V gene. The CDR3 runs to 15 residues. Trimming left V 10 bases short and J 4 bases short, with 20 bases between. In nucleotides, the CDR3 is TGTGCCACCCAAAAGTCTACGACTGGATACAATGAGCAGTTCTTC. It codes for CATQKSTTGYNEQFF.

The chain has TRBV12-5 and TRBJ2-1; D call uncertain. The V gene lost 5 bases and the J gene lost 10 bases, with 9 bases spanning the gap. Germline values: CDR1 LGHNT, CDR2 FRNRAP. The CDR3 runs to 11 residues. This CDR3 reads CASGPNWEQFF. CDR3 sequence (DNA): TGTGCTAGTGGTCCCAACTGGGAGCAGTTCTTC.

This clone was counted once. V usage is TRBV4-3 and J usage is TRBJ2-5, with 13 bases identical to TRBD2. The CDR3 loop spans 16 amino acids. CDR1 is LGHNA, CDR2 YSLEER, per germline. V lost 0 bases, J lost 4 bases, and 2 bases stayed unmatched. The CDR3 region has the DNA TGCGCCAGCAGCCAAGAACTAGCGGGAGGGGTAGAGACCCAGTACTTC. It encodes CASSQELAGGVETQYF.

The rearrangement joins TRBV4-1 to TRBJ2-1, with D possibly being TRBD1 (5 bases). The CDR3 extends over 15 amino acids. Germline CDR1 reads MGHRA; CDR2 reads YSYEKL. V was shortened by 4 bases and J by 4 bases, with 14 bases between the two germline ends. DNA of the CDR3: TGCGCCAGCAGCCGCCCCTCAGGGCTGTACAATGAGCAGTTCTTC. Translating gives CASSRPSGLYNEQFF.

This sequence joins TRBV5-1 and TRBJ1-5; D is possibly TRBD1 (5 bases). From germline, CDR1 is SGHRS and CDR2 YFSETQ. The CDR3 is made up of 15 amino acids. V lost 4 bases to trimming and J lost 1 base, with 12 bases between them. This chain's CDR3 is CASSLGGVSNQPQHF. CDR3 in DNA: TGCGCCAGCAGCCTGGGGGGGGTAAGCAATCAGCCCCAGCATTTT.

The chain combines TRBV7-9 with TRBJ1-1; D gene unclear. The ends were cut back, 6 bases at V and 10 bases at J, with 21 bases in the middle. The CDR3 length is 14 residues. Germline CDR1 SEHNR, CDR2 FQNEAQ (reference sequence). The CDR3 DNA sequence: TGTGCCAGCAGTTCGAGTGGTCGGGAGGTTGGAGCTTTCTTT. It is translated as CASSSSGREVGAFF.

This clone was counted a single time. The J gene is TRBJ2-3, the V gene TRBV11-2; 7 bases align to TRBD2. The CDR3 totals 17 residues. The J segment lost 2 bases and the V segment lost 0 bases, leaving 8 bases of the junction unmatched. Per the germline V gene, CDR1 is SGHAT and CDR2 is FQNNGV. CDR3 sequence: CASSLDARGGNTDTQYF. The CDR3 DNA is TGTGCCAGCAGCTTAGACGCGCGGGGAGGGAACACAGATACGCAGTATTTT.